The clone carrying this TCR beta chain is a singleton in its sample. Its specificity is unknown. Autoimmune disease history or systemic immunosuppression barred patients. These data are taken from a study of OX40 agonist ivuxolimab in advanced cancers. Regarding the study as a whole: Certain nonresponders additionally had low normalized T-cell clonal expansion. Researchers report that CD8+ T cells had, on average, more expanded clones than CD4+.

TCRdb keeps only in-frame clones here, not all; method: immunoSEQ multiplex PCR. The sample yields fewer than 80,000 clones, less than 95% seen once. The source material was CD4+ or CD8+ T cells sorted from blood, sampled in a trial of the OX40 agonist ivuxolimab. The receptor comes from an adult with an advanced solid tumor such as melanoma, head and neck, liver or kidney cancer.

The CDR3 reads CASSPPGQGEQYF. CDR3 nucleotide sequence: TGTGCCAGCTCACCTCCGGGACAGGGAGAGCAGTACTTC. The rearrangement links TRBV18 to TRBJ2-7; TRBD1 matches 9 bases. Germline V CDR1 and CDR2: KGHSH, LQKENI. This CDR3 is 13 amino acids long. After removal of 3 bases from V and 7 bases from J, the junction contained 4 bases not matched to a gene.